This T cell receptor beta chain was sequenced during a study of regulatory T cells in long-lasting Graves disease. Study outcomes and limitations: New patients shared fewer public clonotypes (about 1,000) than persistent patients did (about 3,000).

CDR3-region Arm-PCR and iRepertoire HTBI primers produced the TCR beta libraries. TCRdb re-called the multiplex PCR reads with MiXCR, one entry per CDR3 protein. The sample has about 560,000 distinct CDR3 sequences, about 16% seen once; the top ten hold more than 10%. CDR3 length equals 14 residues. The germline gives CDR1 SNHLY, CDR2 FYNNEI. With 2 bases removed from V and 3 bases from J, the gap between germline ends came to 11 bases. This clonotype was found many times. Its antigen is still unknown. Time point of the sample: newly diagnosed GD, antithyroid drugs for less than 3 months. Extracted PBMC RNA gave rise to the TCR library. A further study also used this sample, focusing on T cells in Graves' hyperthyroidism and ophthalmopathy. That report notes: Most clonotypes that expanded in the thyroid above 0.001 also showed up in blood.

This specimen was peripheral blood mononuclear cells (PBMCs), taken at new diagnosis, from a patient treated with antithyroid drugs. This sequence was found in a young man with Graves disease. V gene TRBV2 combines with J gene TRBJ2-7, with unresolved D. CDR3 coding DNA: TGTGCCAGCAGTGAAAGGGAACAGAGCTACGAGCAGTACTTC. This encodes CASSEREQSYEQYF. Full variable domain (outside the CDR3, taken from reference TRBV2 and TRBJ2-7): EPEVTQTPSHQVTQMGQEVILRCVPISNHLYFYWYRQILGQKVEFLVSFYNNEISEKSEIFDDQFSVERPDGSNFTLKIRSTKLEDSAMYFCASSEREQSYEQYFGPGTRLTVT.